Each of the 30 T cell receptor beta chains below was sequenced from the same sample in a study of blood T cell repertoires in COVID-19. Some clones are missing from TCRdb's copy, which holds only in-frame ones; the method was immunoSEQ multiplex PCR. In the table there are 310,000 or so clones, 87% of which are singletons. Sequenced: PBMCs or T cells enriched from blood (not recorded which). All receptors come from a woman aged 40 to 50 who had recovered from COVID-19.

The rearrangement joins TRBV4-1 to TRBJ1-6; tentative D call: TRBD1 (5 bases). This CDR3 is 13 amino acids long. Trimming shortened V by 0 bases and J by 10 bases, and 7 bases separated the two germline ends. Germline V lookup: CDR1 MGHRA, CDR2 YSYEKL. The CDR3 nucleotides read TGCGCCAGCAGCCAAGAATGGGGCTCACCCCTCCACTTT. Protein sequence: CASSQEWGSPLHF.

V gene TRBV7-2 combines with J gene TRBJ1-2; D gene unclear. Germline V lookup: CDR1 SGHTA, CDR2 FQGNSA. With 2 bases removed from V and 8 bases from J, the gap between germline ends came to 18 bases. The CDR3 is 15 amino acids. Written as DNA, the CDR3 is TGTGCCAGCAGCTTAAACTTCATGCCCCTTAGCGGCTACACCTTC. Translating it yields CASSLNFMPLSGYTF.

CDR3 residues: CASILDRGGQPQHF. CDR3 sequence (DNA): TGTGCCAGCATTCTAGACAGGGGGGGTCAGCCCCAGCATTTT. V and J are TRBV2 and TRBJ1-5, with 9 bases aligning to TRBD1. V trimming: 7 bases; J trimming: 6 bases; junction bases outside the gene matches: 7. This CDR3 is 14 amino acids long. Germline V gene data show CDR1 as SNHLY and CDR2 as FYNNEI. Filled out from reference TRBV2 and TRBJ1-5, the complete variable domain reads EPEVTQTPSHQVTQMGQEVILRCVPISNHLYFYWYRQILGQKVEFLVSFYNNEISEKSEIFDDQFSVERPDGSNFTLKIRSTKLEDSAMYFCASILDRGGQPQHFGDGTRLSIL.

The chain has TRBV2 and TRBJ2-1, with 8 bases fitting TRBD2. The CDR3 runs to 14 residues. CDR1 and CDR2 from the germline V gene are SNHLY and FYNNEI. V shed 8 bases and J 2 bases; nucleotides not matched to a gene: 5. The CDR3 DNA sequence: TGTGCCAGCCGCAGCGGGAGCACCTACAATGAGCAGTTCTTC. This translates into CASRSGSTYNEQFF.

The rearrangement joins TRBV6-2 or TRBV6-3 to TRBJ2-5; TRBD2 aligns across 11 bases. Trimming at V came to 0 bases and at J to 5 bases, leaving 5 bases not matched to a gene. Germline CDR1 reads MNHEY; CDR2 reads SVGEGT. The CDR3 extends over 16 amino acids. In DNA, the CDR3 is TGTGCCAGCAGTTACTCGAAATCTAGCGGGAGGGAGACCCAGTACTTC. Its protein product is CASSYSKSSGRETQYF.

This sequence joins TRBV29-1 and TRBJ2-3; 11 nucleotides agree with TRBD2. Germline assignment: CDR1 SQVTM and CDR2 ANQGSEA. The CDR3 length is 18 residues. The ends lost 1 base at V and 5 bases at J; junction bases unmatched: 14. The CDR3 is CSVEVSWTSGPLLDTQYF. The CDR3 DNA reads TGCAGCGTTGAAGTCTCATGGACTAGCGGGCCTCTGTTAGATACGCAGTATTTT.

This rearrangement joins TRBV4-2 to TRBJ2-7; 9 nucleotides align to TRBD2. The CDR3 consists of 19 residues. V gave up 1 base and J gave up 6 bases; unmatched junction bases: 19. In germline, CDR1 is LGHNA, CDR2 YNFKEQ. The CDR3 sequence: CASSQGGLRGRAYQAEQYF. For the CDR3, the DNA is TGTGCCAGCAGCCAAGGGGGGTTGCGCGGGAGGGCCTACCAGGCCGAGCAGTACTTC.

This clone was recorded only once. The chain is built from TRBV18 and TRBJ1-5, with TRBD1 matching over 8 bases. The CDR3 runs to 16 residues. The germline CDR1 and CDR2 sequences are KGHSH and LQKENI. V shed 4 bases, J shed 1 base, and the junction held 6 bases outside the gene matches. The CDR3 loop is CASSHGTGQSNQPQHF. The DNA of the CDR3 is TGTGCCAGCTCACATGGGACAGGTCAGAGCAATCAGCCCCAGCATTTT.

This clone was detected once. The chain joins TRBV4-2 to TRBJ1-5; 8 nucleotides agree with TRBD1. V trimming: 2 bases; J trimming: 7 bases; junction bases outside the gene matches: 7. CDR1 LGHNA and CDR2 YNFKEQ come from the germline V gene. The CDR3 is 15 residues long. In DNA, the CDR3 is TGTGCCAGCAGCCAATACGACAGGGGTCGGCAGCCCCAGCATTTT. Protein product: CASSQYDRGRQPQHF.

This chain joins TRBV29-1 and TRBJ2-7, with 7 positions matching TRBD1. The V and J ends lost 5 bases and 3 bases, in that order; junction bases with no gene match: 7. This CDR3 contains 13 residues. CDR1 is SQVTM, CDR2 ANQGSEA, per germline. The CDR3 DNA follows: TGCAGCGTTTTCGGGACAGAGTTCTACGAGCAGTACTTC. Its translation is CSVFGTEFYEQYF.

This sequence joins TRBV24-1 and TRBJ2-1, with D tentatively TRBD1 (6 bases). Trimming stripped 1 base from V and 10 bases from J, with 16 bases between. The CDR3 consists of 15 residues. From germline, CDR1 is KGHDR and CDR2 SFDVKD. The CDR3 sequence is CATSDFATGRYEQFF. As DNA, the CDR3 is TGTGCCACCAGTGATTTTGCGACAGGACGGTACGAGCAGTTCTTC.

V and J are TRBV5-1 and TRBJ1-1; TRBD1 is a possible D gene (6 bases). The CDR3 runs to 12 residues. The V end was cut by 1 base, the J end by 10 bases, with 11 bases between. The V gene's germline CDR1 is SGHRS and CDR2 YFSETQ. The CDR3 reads CASSLTGYIAFF. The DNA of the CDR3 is TGCGCCAGCAGCTTGACAGGGTATATAGCTTTCTTT. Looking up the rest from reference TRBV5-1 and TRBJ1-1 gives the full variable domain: KAGVTQTPRYLIKTRGQQVTLSCSPISGHRSVSWYQQTPGQGLQFLFEYFSETQRNKGNFPGRFSGRQFSNSRSEMNVSTLELGDSALYLCASSLTGYIAFFGQGTRLTVV.

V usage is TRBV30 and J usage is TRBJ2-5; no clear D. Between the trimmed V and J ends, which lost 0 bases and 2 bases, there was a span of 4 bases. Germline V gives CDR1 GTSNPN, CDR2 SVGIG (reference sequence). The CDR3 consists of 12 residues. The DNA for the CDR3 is TGTGCCTGGAGTGTACTACAAGAGACCCAGTACTTC. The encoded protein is CAWSVLQETQYF.

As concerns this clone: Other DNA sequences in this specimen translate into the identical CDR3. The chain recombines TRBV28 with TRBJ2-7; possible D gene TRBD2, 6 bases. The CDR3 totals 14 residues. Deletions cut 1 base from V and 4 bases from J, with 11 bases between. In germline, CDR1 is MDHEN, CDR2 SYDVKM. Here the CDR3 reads CASSLLGGSYEQYF. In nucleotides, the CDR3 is TGTGCCAGCAGTTTATTGGGGGGTTCTTACGAGCAGTACTTC.

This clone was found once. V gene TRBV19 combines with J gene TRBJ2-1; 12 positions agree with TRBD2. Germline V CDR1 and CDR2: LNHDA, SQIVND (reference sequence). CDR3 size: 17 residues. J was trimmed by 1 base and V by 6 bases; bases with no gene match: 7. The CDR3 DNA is TGTGCCAGTAGATGGGCTAGCGGGAGGGGGTCCTACAATGAGCAGTTCTTC. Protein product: CASRWASGRGSYNEQFF.

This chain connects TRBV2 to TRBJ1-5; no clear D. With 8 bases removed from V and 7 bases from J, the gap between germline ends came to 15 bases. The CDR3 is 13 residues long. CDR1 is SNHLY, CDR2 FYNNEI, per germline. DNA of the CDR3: TGTGCCAGCCGATTTACGGTCGGGCAGCCCCAGCATTTT. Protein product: CASRFTVGQPQHF.

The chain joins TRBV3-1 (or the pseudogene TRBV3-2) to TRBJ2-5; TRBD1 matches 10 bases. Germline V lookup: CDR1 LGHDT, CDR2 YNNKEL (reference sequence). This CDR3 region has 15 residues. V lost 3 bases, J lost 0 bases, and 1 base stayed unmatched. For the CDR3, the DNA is TGTGCCAGCAGCCAGGGACAGGGGTACCAAGAGACCCAGTACTTC. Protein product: CASSQGQGYQETQYF.

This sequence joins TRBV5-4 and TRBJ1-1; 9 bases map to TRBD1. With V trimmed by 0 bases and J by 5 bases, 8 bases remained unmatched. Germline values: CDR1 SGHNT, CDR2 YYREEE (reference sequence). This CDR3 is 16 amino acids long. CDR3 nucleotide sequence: TGTGCCAGCAGCTTGGAGACAGGGGGAGTGTGGACTGAAGCTTTCTTT. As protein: CASSLETGGVWTEAFF.

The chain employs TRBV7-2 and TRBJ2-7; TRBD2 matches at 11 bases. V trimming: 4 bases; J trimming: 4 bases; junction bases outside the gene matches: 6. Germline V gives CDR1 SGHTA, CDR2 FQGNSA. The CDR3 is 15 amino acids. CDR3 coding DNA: TGTGCCAGCAGCTCGTTAGCGGGAGGGCCGTACGAGCAGTACTTC. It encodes CASSSLAGGPYEQYF.

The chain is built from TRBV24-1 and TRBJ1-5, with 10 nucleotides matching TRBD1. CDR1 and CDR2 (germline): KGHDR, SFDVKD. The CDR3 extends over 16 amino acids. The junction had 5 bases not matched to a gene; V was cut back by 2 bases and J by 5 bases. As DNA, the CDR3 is TGTGCCACCAGTGATTCTGCGGGACAGGGGTATCAGCCCCAGCATTTT. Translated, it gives CATSDSAGQGYQPQHF.

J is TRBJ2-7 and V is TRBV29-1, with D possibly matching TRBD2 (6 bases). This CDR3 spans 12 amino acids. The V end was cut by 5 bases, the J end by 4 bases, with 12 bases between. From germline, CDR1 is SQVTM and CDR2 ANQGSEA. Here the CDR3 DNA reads TGCAGCGTTTCCGGGAGAAGGTACGAGCAGTACTTC. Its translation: CSVSGRRYEQYF.

The CDR3 loop reads CASRPTGGSNEKLFF. CDR3 sequence (DNA): TGTGCCAGCAGGCCCACAGGGGGATCTAATGAAAAACTGTTTTTT. The J gene is TRBJ1-4, the V gene TRBV28; 8 nucleotides match TRBD1. Trimming cost V 6 bases and J 3 bases; bases outside gene matches: 6. The CDR3 sequence is 15 residues long. Per germline, CDR1 MDHEN and CDR2 SYDVKM.

The CDR3 loop is CASSLGSTSGPYEQYF. CDR3 in DNA: TGTGCCAGCAGTTTGGGGTCGACTAGCGGGCCCTACGAGCAGTACTTC. The rearrangement uses TRBV28 and TRBJ2-7; 10 bases agree with TRBD2. This CDR3 spans 16 amino acids. Germline assignment: CDR1 MDHEN and CDR2 SYDVKM. V lost 3 bases, J lost 2 bases, and 7 bases stayed unmatched.

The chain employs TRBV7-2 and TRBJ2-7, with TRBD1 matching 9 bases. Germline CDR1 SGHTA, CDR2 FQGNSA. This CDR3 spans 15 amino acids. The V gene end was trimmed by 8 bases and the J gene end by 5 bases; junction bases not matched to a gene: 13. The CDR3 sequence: CASEGPTGGGDEQYF. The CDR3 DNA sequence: TGTGCCAGCGAGGGCCCTACAGGGGGCGGTGACGAGCAGTACTTC.

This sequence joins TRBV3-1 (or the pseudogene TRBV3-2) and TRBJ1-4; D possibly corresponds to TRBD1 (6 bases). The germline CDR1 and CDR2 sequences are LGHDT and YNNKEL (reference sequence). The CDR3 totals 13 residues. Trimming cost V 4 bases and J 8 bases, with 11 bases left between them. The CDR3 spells CASSRLRGEKLFF. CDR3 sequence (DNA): TGTGCCAGCAGCCGACTGAGGGGGGAAAAACTGTTTTTT.

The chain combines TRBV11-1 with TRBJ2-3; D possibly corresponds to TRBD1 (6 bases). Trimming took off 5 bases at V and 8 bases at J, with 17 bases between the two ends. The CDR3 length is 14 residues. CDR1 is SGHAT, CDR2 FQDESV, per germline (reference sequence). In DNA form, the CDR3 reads TGTGCCAGCAGCGCCTGGGGACATAGAGGTACGCAGTATTTT. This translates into CASSAWGHRGTQYF.

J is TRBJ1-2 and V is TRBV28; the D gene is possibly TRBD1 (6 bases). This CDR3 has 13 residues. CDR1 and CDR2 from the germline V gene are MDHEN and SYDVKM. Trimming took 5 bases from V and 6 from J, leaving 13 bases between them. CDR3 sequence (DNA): TGTGCCAGCAGTCCACGGACAGTGAATGGCTACACCTTC. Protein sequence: CASSPRTVNGYTF.

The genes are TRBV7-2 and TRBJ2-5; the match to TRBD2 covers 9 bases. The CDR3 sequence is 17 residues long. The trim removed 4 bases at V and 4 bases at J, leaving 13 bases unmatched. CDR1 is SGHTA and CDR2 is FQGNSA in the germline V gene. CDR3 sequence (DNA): TGTGCCAGCAGCTCGTACCTTAGCGGGAGAGAGCGAGAGACCCAGTACTTC. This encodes CASSSYLSGRERETQYF. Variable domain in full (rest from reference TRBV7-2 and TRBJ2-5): GAGVSQSPSNKVTEKGKDVELRCDPISGHTALYWYRQSLGQGLEFLIYFQGNSAPDKSGLPSDRFSAERTGGSVSTLTIQRTQQEDSAVYLCASSSYLSGRERETQYFGPGTRLLVL.

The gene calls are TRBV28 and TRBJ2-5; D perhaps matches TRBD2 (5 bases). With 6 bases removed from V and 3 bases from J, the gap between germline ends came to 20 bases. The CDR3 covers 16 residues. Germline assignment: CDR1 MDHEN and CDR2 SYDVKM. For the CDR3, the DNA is TGTGCCAGCAGCTCTCCACTGGGCGGAGGTAAAGAGACCCAGTACTTC. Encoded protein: CASSSPLGGGKETQYF.

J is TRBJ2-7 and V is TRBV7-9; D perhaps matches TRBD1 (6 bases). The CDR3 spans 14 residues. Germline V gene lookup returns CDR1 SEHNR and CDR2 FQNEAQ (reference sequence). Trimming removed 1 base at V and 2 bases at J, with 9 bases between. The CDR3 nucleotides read TGTGCCAGCAGCTTAGAGCCAGGGGCCTACGAGCAGTACTTC. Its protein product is CASSLEPGAYEQYF. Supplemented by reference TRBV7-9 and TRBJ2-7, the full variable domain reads DTGVSQNPRHKITKRGQNVTFRCDPISEHNRLYWYRQTLGQGPEFLTYFQNEAQLEKSRLLSDRFSAERPKGSFSTLEIQRTEQGDSAMYLCASSLEPGAYEQYFGPGTRLTVT.